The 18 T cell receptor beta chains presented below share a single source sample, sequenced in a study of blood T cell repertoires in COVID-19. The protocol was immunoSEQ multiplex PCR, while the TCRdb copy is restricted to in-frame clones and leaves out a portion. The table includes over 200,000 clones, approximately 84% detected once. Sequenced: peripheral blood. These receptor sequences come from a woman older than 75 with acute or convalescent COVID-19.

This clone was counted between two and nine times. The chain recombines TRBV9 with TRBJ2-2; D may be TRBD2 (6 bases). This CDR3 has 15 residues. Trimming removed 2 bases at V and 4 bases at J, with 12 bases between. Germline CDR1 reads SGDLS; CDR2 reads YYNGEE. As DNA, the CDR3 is TGTGCCAGCAGCGTGTGGGGCGGGGCCACCGGGGAGCTGTTTTTT. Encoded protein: CASSVWGGATGELFF.

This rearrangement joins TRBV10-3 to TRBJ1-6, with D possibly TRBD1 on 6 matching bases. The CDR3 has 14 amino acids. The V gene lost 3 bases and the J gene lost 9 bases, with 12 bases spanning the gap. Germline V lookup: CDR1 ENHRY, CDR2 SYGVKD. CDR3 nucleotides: TGTGCCATCAGTGATAACAGGGATGGTTCACCCCTCCACTTT. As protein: CAISDNRDGSPLHF.

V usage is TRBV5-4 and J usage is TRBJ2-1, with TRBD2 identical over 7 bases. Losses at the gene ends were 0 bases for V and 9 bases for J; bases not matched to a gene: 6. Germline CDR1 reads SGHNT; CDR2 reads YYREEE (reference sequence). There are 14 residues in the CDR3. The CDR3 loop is CASSLAGGLSEQFF. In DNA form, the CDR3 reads TGTGCCAGCAGCTTGGCGGGGGGATTATCTGAGCAGTTCTTC.

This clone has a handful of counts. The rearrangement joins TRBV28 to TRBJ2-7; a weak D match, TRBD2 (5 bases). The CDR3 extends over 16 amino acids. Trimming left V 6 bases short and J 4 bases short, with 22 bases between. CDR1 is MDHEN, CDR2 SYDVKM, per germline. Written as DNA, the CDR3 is TGTGCCAGCAGCGGCTGGTATCCGGGATTCACATACGAGCAGTACTTC. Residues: CASSGWYPGFTYEQYF.

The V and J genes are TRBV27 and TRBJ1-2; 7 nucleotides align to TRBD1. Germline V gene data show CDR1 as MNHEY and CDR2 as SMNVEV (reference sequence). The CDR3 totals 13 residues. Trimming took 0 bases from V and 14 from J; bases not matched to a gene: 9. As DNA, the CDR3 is TGTGCCAGCAGTTTATCGTACAGGGGCCCGGGGACCTTC. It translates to CASSLSYRGPGTF.

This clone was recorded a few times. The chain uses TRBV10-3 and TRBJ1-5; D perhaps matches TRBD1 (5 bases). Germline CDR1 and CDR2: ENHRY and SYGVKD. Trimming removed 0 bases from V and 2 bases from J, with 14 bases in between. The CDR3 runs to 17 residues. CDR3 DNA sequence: TGTGCCATCAGTGAGTCGGTGGGCGGGGGGGGCAATCAGCCCCAGCATTTT. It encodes CAISESVGGGGNQPQHF.

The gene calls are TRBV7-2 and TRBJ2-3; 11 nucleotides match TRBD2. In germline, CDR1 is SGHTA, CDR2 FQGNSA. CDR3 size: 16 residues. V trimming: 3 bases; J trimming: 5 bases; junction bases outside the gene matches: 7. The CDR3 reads CASSLELAGAVDTQYF. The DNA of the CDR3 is TGTGCCAGCAGCTTGGAACTAGCGGGGGCGGTAGATACGCAGTATTTT.

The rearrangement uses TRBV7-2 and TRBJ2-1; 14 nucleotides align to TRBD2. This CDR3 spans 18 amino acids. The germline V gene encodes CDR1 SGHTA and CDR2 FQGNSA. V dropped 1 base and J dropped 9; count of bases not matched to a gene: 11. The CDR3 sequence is CASSLEGTSGSYRFEQFF. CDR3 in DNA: TGTGCCAGCAGCTTAGAGGGGACTAGCGGGAGTTATCGATTTGAGCAGTTCTTC. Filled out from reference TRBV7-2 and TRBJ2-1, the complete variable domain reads GAGVSQSPSNKVTEKGKDVELRCDPISGHTALYWYRQSLGQGLEFLIYFQGNSAPDKSGLPSDRFSAERTGGSVSTLTIQRTQQEDSAVYLCASSLEGTSGSYRFEQFFGPGTRLTVL.

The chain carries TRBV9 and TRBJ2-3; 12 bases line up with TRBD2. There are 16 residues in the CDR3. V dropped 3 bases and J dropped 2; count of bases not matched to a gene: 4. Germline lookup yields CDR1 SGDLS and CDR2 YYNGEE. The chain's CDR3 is CASSAGTSGFTDTQYF. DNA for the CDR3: TGTGCCAGCAGCGCCGGGACTAGCGGGTTCACAGATACGCAGTATTTT. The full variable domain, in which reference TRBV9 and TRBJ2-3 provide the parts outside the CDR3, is DSGVTQTPKHLITATGQRVTLRCSPRSGDLSVYWYQQSLDQGLQFLIQYYNGEERAKGNILERFSAQQFPDLHSELNLSSLELGDSALYFCASSAGTSGFTDTQYFGPGTRLTVL.

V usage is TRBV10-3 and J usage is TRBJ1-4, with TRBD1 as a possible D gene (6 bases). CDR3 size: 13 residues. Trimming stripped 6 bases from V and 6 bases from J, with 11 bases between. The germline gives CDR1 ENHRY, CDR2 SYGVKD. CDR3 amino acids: CAIRQGLDEKLFF. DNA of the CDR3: TGTGCCATCAGGCAGGGGCTGGATGAAAAACTGTTTTTT.

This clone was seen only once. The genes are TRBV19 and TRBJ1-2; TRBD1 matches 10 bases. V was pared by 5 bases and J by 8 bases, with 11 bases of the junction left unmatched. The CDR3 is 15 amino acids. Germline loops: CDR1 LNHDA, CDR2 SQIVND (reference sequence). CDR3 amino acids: CASSPGQGLMEGYTF. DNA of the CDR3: TGTGCCAGTAGTCCGGGACAGGGGTTAATGGAGGGCTACACCTTC.

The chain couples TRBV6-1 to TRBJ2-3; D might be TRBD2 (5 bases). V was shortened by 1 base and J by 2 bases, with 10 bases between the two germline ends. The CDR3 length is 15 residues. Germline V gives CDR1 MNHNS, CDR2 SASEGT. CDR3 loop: CASSEGSGLTDTQYF. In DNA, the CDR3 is TGTGCCAGCAGTGAAGGAAGCGGCCTCACAGATACGCAGTATTTT.

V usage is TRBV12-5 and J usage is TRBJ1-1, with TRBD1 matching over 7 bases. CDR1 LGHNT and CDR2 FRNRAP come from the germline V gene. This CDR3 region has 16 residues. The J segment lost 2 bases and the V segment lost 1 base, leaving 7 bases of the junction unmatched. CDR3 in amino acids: CASGLARQGGNTEAFF. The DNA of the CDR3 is TGTGCTAGTGGTTTGGCCAGACAGGGAGGAAACACTGAAGCTTTCTTT.

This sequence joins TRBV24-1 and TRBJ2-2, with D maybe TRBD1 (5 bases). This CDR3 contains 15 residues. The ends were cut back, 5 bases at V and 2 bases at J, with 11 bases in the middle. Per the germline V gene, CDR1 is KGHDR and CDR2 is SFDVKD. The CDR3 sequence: CATSGGRKNTGELFF. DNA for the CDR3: TGTGCCACCAGTGGGGGCAGAAAAAACACCGGGGAGCTGTTTTTT.

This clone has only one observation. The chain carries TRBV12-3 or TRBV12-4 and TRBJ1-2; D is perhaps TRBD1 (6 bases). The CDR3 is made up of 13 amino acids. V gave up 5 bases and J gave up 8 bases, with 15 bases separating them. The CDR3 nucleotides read TGTGCCAGCAGTGTACAGGGCATACGGGGCTACACCTTC. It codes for CASSVQGIRGYTF.

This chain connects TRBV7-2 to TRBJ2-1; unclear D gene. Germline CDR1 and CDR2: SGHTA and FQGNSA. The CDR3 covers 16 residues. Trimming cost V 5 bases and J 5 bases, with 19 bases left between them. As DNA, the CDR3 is TGTGCCAGCAGCCCCCGGAGTAGAACTACTAACAATGAGCAGTTCTTC. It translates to CASSPRSRTTNNEQFF.

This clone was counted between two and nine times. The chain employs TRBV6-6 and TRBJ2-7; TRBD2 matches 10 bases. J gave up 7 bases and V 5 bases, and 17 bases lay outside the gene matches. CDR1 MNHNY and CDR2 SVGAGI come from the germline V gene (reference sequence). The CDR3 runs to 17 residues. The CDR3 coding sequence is TGTGCCAGCAGTCTAAACCCCCTAGCGGGAGCTGGTAAAGAGCAGTACTTC. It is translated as CASSLNPLAGAGKEQYF.

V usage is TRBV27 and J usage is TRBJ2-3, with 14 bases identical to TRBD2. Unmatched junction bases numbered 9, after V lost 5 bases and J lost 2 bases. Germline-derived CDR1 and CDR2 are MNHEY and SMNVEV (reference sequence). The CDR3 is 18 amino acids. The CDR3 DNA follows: TGTGCCAGCAGTACAACCGGGACTAGCGGGAGAGTCACAGATACGCAGTATTTT. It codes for CASSTTGTSGRVTDTQYF.